Below, 17 T cell receptor beta chains from the same sample are listed, as sequenced in a study of cytomegalovirus exposure and HLA in healthy donors. The PCR had 60 Vbeta and 13 Jbeta primers. The protocol was immunoSEQ multiplex PCR, while the TCRdb copy is restricted to in-frame clones and leaves out a portion. Seen here are some 96,000 clones, around four fifths observed once, and the top ten hold more than 1.5%. Sequencing was carried out using PBMCs. Receptor source: a man aged 35 to 55 in good health and CMV-seronegative.

This chain uses TRBV19 with TRBJ1-5; TRBD1 agrees at 9 bases. The CDR3 runs 14 residues. CDR1 is LNHDA, CDR2 SQIVND, per germline (reference sequence). With V trimmed by 7 bases and J by 4 bases, 5 bases remained unmatched. The CDR3 region is CASNDRGGNQPQHF. CDR3 DNA: TGTGCCAGTAATGACAGGGGGGGAAATCAGCCCCAGCATTTT. The complete variable domain, with remaining parts taken from reference TRBV19 and TRBJ1-5, reads DGGITQSPKYLFRKEGQNVTLSCEQNLNHDAMYWYRQDPGQGLRLIYYSQIVNDFQKGDIAEGYSVSREKKESFPLTVTSAQKNPTAFYLCASNDRGGNQPQHFGDGTRLSIL.

This clone was recorded once. The J gene is TRBJ2-5, the V gene TRBV2, with D perhaps TRBD2 (6 bases). The DNA end is a closer match to TRBJ2-7, so the J assignment may be wrong. CDR1 is SNHLY and CDR2 is FYNNEI in the germline V gene. The CDR3 spans 14 residues. The DNA of the CDR3 is TGTGCCAGCAGTGTCGGGCGGGGAGCCTACGAGCAGTACTTC. Protein sequence: CASSVGRGAYEQYF.

This sequence joins TRBV5-1 and TRBJ2-3; D call uncertain. Germline V CDR1 and CDR2: SGHRS, YFSETQ. V lost 1 base and J lost 3, with 12 bases in between. The length of the CDR3 is 15 residues. The CDR3 DNA reads TGCGCCAGCAGCTTGACTGCGGCCGGGACAGATACGCAGTATTTT. Its protein product is CASSLTAAGTDTQYF.

This clone occurred a few times. The chain joins TRBV5-1 to TRBJ1-1; no definite D call. The CDR3 sequence is 14 residues long. V was clipped by 0 bases and J by 0 bases, with 6 bases between them. CDR1 and CDR2 (germline): SGHRS, YFSETQ. CDR3 protein: CASSLDSLNTEAFF. CDR3 DNA sequence: TGCGCCAGCAGCTTGGACAGTTTGAACACTGAAGCTTTCTTT.

The CDR3 here is CAWSRDSNEAFF. CDR3 coding DNA: TGTGCCTGGAGTCGGGACAGCAATGAAGCTTTCTTT. J is TRBJ1-1 and V is TRBV30; 7 bases fit TRBD1. Germline CDR1 GTSNPN, CDR2 SVGIG (reference sequence). The CDR3 contains 12 residues. J lost 7 bases, V lost 2 bases, and 4 bases had no gene match.

This clone was found once. This chain links TRBV28 with TRBJ1-1; TRBD1 agrees at 9 bases. The CDR3 is 17 residues long. Germline V gene lookup returns CDR1 MDHEN and CDR2 SYDVKM. The V segment lost 5 bases and the J segment 5 bases; nucleotides outside the gene matches: 15. CDR3 in amino acids: CASSTRDRVASGTEAFF. CDR3 in DNA: TGTGCCAGCAGTACCAGGGACAGGGTAGCGTCGGGTACTGAAGCTTTCTTT.

This chain links TRBV19 with TRBJ2-5; 8 bases map to TRBD1. The CDR3 has 15 residues. Germline V lookup: CDR1 LNHDA, CDR2 SQIVND (reference sequence). The V segment lost 5 bases and the J segment 5 bases; nucleotides outside the gene matches: 10. The chain's CDR3 is CASSLLGQGQETQYF. In nucleotides, the CDR3 is TGTGCCAGTAGTCTCCTAGGACAGGGACAGGAGACCCAGTACTTC.

The V call is TRBV28, the J call TRBJ2-7; the match to TRBD2 covers 9 bases. CDR3 length: 14 residues. V shed 7 bases and J 3 bases; nucleotides not matched to a gene: 7. The germline V gene has CDR1 MDHEN and CDR2 SYDVKM. This CDR3 is CASTLRTSVYEQYF. Written as DNA, the CDR3 is TGTGCCAGCACCCTAAGGACTAGCGTCTACGAGCAGTACTTC.

The chain uses TRBV28 and TRBJ2-7, with D possibly being TRBD2 (6 bases). The V end was cut by 3 bases, the J end by 1 base, with 13 bases between. The CDR3 runs to 15 residues. In germline, CDR1 is MDHEN, CDR2 SYDVKM. In DNA form, the CDR3 reads TGTGCCAGCAGTTTGCAGCGGGTGACGTCCTACGAGCAGTACTTC. It translates to CASSLQRVTSYEQYF. The variable domain in full, completed from reference TRBV28 and TRBJ2-7, reads DVKVTQSSRYLVKRTGEKVFLECVQDMDHENMFWYRQDPGLGLRLIYFSYDVKMKEKGDIPEGYSVSREKKERFSLILESASTNQTSMYLCASSLQRVTSYEQYFGPGTRLTVT.

This clone was recorded a few times. V and J are TRBV2 and TRBJ2-7, with TRBD1 as a possible D gene (5 bases). The V and J ends lost 0 bases and 4 bases respectively, with 16 bases between them. The germline gives CDR1 SNHLY, CDR2 FYNNEI. The CDR3 consists of 16 residues. The CDR3 loop reads CASSEAGQGVGYEQYF. DNA for the CDR3: TGTGCCAGCAGTGAAGCGGGGCAGGGCGTGGGGTACGAGCAGTACTTC.

This chain connects TRBV19 to TRBJ2-6; the match to TRBD1 covers 7 bases. The CDR3 totals 17 residues. Germline lookup yields CDR1 LNHDA and CDR2 SQIVND (reference sequence). J gave up 0 bases and V 4 bases, and 6 bases lay outside the gene matches. CDR3 coding DNA: TGTGCCAGTAGTACCCCCGGGACAGCCTCTGGGGCCAACGTCCTGACTTTC. Translated: CASSTPGTASGANVLTF.

About this clone itself: The same CDR3 also results from other DNA sequences found in this sample. The V gene is TRBV4-3, the J gene TRBJ1-2; 7 bases align to TRBD1. The V segment lost 3 bases and the J segment 4 bases; nucleotides outside the gene matches: 8. Germline V gene data show CDR1 as LGHNA and CDR2 as YSLEER. This CDR3 is 15 amino acids long. The CDR3 DNA sequence: TGCGCCAGCAGCCATGGGCGCCAGGGGGGCTATGGCTACACCTTC. This translates into CASSHGRQGGYGYTF.

The gene calls are TRBV9 and TRBJ2-2; TRBD2 might be the D (6 bases). V shed 0 bases and J shed 3 bases, with 9 bases lying between them. From germline, CDR1 is SGDLS and CDR2 YYNGEE. This CDR3 contains 15 residues. CDR3 nucleotide sequence: TGTGCCAGCAGCGTAGGATCGGGGGACACCGGGGAGCTGTTTTTT. This gives the protein CASSVGSGDTGELFF. Variable domain in full (rest from reference TRBV9 and TRBJ2-2): DSGVTQTPKHLITATGQRVTLRCSPRSGDLSVYWYQQSLDQGLQFLIQYYNGEERAKGNILERFSAQQFPDLHSELNLSSLELGDSALYFCASSVGSGDTGELFFGEGSRLTVL.

This rearrangement joins TRBV5-1 to TRBJ2-3, with TRBD2 as a possible D gene (5 bases). The CDR3 runs to 15 residues. From germline, CDR1 is SGHRS and CDR2 YFSETQ. With 4 bases removed from V and 4 bases from J, the gap between germline ends came to 16 bases. CDR3 amino acids: CASSGFSAGSDTQYF. Written as DNA, the CDR3 is TGCGCCAGCAGCGGATTTAGCGCAGGATCAGATACGCAGTATTTT.

This clone showed up just a few times. V and J are TRBV11-2 and TRBJ2-7; the match to TRBD1 covers 8 bases. Germline V gene lookup returns CDR1 SGHAT and CDR2 FQNNGV. The CDR3 covers 14 residues. The V and J ends lost 3 bases and 10 bases, in that order; junction bases with no gene match: 11. CDR3 sequence (DNA): TGTGCCAGCAGCTTGGGACAGGAATTACGAGAACAGTACTTC. Its protein is CASSLGQELREQYF.

The chain joins TRBV2 to TRBJ1-3; D possibly corresponds to TRBD1 (6 bases). Germline V gene lookup returns CDR1 SNHLY and CDR2 FYNNEI. The V end lost 7 bases, the J end lost 0 bases, and 22 bases lay between the germline ends. The CDR3 loop spans 18 amino acids. DNA of the CDR3: TGTGCCAGCAAGTTTCGGACAGTCTCTATTGACTCTGGAAACACCATATATTTT. Residues: CASKFRTVSIDSGNTIYF.

The rearrangement uses TRBV29-1 and TRBJ2-2; tentative D call: TRBD2 (6 bases). Germline V lookup: CDR1 SQVTM, CDR2 ANQGSEA. V was pared by 5 bases and J by 1 base, with 14 bases between. The CDR3 sequence is 15 residues long. CDR3 sequence reads: CSVFLSGVNTGELFF. CDR3 sequence (DNA): TGCAGCGTTTTCCTTAGCGGCGTGAACACCGGGGAGCTGTTTTTT.